This entry is about one T cell receptor (beta chain). Its matching antigen is unknown. MiXCR was run by TCRdb on the 5' RACE reads, yielding one entry per CDR3 protein. The data hold under 450,000 distinct CDR3 sequences, with about a quarter observed a single time. Trimming removed 1 base from V and 3 bases from J, with 15 bases in between. This CDR3 is 16 amino acids long. Germline V gene sequence: CDR1 LNHNV, CDR2 YYDKDF (reference sequence). This record belongs to a study of T-cell memory formation after mild COVID-19. Whole-study findings and limits: Pre-infection memory harbored some responding clones, suggesting cross-reactive memory joined.

The TCR comes from an adult woman who had mild COVID-19 (a few samples of this study predate the infection). Cell type and time point are not known. V is TRBV15 and J is TRBJ1-2; D is possibly TRBD1 (6 bases). Input material: PBMCs or a T cell subset sorted from them (not recorded which). The chain's CDR3 is CATSRGTGRLDYGYTF. Written as DNA, the CDR3 is TGTGCCACCAGCAGAGGAACAGGGCGGCTAGACTATGGCTACACCTTC.